The 29 T cell receptor beta chains below all came from one sample that was sequenced in a study of blood T cells in healthy people across ages (dated by TCRdb to the mid-2010s). Library creation used 5' RACE. The data were produced on an Illumina HiSeq 2500. A second PCR of 7 to 11 cycles was performed with a sample-barcoded 5' primer and a J-beta primer mix. TCRdb reran the public reads through fastp at Q25 and MiXCR, keeping productive beta chains. Records with the same CDR3 protein are collapsed into one entry carrying the most frequent genes and DNA. The sample table contains 1.5 million to 2 million distinct CDR3 sequences; only one count was recorded for around half of them. The biggest ten clones account for about 2.1% of the sample. Sequencing used blood. These receptors came from a woman aged 40 to 50 in good health.

In this sample, this clonotype turned up once. This chain uses TRBV4-1 with TRBJ1-5; the D gene is possibly TRBD1 (5 bases). This CDR3 has 14 amino acids. CDR1 and CDR2 (germline): MGHRA, YSYEKL. Trimming removed 4 bases at V and 6 bases at J, with 13 bases between. The CDR3 bases are TGCGCCAGCAGCCCGGACGGGGCAATTCAGCCCCAGCATTTT. Its translation: CASSPDGAIQPQHF.

The chain joins TRBV3-1 to TRBJ2-5; D is unresolved. Germline-derived CDR1 and CDR2 are LGHDT and YNNKEL (reference sequence). V shed 0 bases and J shed 4 bases, with 12 bases lying between them. The CDR3 sequence is 15 residues long. The CDR3 loop is CASSQDGTVGETQYF. The CDR3 nucleotides read TGTGCCAGCAGCCAAGACGGAACAGTCGGAGAGACCCAGTACTTC.

This clonotype was detected only a few times. This chain links TRBV12-3 or TRBV12-4 with TRBJ1-2; TRBD1 matches at 11 bases. V dropped 0 bases and J dropped 4; count of bases not matched to a gene: 4. The CDR3 loop spans 16 amino acids. The chain's CDR3 is CASSLASGTGGYGYTF. CDR3 nucleotides: TGTGCCAGCAGTTTAGCATCCGGGACAGGGGGCTATGGCTACACCTTC.

The genes are TRBV28 and TRBJ2-1; TRBD2 agrees at 14 bases. CDR3 length: 17 amino acids. The germline CDR1 and CDR2 sequences are MDHEN and SYDVKM. Unmatched junction bases numbered 6, after V lost 4 bases and J lost 4 bases. The CDR3 sequence: CASSSGLAGEYYNEQFF. CDR3 bases: TGTGCCAGCAGTTCGGGACTAGCGGGGGAATATTACAATGAGCAGTTCTTC.

As to this clonotype: A junction end diverges from the germline sequence, so it may reflect a read error. J is TRBJ2-7 and V is TRBV5-1, with 9 positions matching TRBD1. The CDR3 loop spans 13 amino acids. Germline V lookup: CDR1 SGHRS, CDR2 YFSETQ. The CDR3 DNA sequence: TGCGCCAGCAGCCCGGGACAGGGATACGAGCGGTACTTC. Translated, it gives CASSPGQGYERYF.

This chain links TRBV7-2 with TRBJ2-5; D may be TRBD2 (6 bases). CDR3 length: 16 amino acids. Germline CDR1 and CDR2: SGHTA and FQGNSA. V lost 1 base and J lost 5, with 17 bases in between. In DNA, the CDR3 is TGTGCCAGCAGCTTAGGCGCGACTAGAAGCCAGGAGACCCAGTACTTC. This codes for CASSLGATRSQETQYF.

The table lists this clonotype with a few counts. The chain couples TRBV20-1 to TRBJ2-7, with TRBD2 identical over 7 bases. The J segment lost 3 bases and the V segment lost 0 bases, leaving 14 bases of the junction unmatched. Germline loops: CDR1 DFQATT, CDR2 SNEGSKA (reference sequence). The CDR3 runs 17 residues. Here the CDR3 reads CSARDPVGPGDYYEQYF. For the CDR3, the DNA is TGCAGTGCTAGAGATCCCGTTGGTCCGGGGGACTACTACGAGCAGTACTTC.

With regard to this clonotype: Just one base apart from a much larger clone, this may be a read error. The chain joins TRBV27 to TRBJ2-7, with D maybe TRBD2 (6 bases). The ends were cut back, 5 bases at V and 7 bases at J, with 18 bases in the middle. Germline V gene data show CDR1 as MNHEY and CDR2 as SMNVEV (reference sequence). The CDR3 sequence is 14 residues long. DNA for the CDR3: TGTGCCAGCAGTAAATTCGGGAGTTACAATGAGCAGTACTTC. Translating it yields CASSKFGSYNEQYF.

The chain employs TRBV7-2 and TRBJ2-3; D not certain. The germline V and J ends were trimmed by 4 bases and 7 bases, with 9 bases remaining between them. The CDR3 length is 12 residues. In germline, CDR1 is SGHTA, CDR2 FQGNSA. CDR3 sequence reads: CASSSNRNTQYF. The CDR3 nucleotides read TGTGCCAGCAGCTCGAACCGAAATACGCAGTATTTT.

The gene calls are TRBV4-2 and TRBJ2-1; D is ambiguous. The J call may be incorrect, as the DNA end agrees better with TRBJ2-7. The CDR3 extends over 15 amino acids. Germline V gene data show CDR1 as LGHNA and CDR2 as YNFKEQ. The CDR3 nucleotides are TGTGCCAGCAGCCAATTTTCGGGCCTAGGCAATGAGCAGTACTTC. Residues: CASSQFSGLGNEQYF.

This clonotype showed up just a few times. The V and J genes are TRBV20-1 and TRBJ2-7; the match to TRBD1 covers 9 bases. Germline CDR1 reads DFQATT; CDR2 reads SNEGSKA (reference sequence). The V segment lost 7 bases and the J segment 6 bases; nucleotides outside the gene matches: 10. This CDR3 has 13 amino acids. CDR3 sequence (DNA): TGCAGTGTGGAAGGACAGGGGATTCGCGAGCAGTACTTC. Translation gives CSVEGQGIREQYF.

This rearrangement joins TRBV28 to TRBJ2-1, with a weak D call TRBD1 (5 bases). CDR3 length: 14 residues. CDR1 MDHEN and CDR2 SYDVKM come from the germline V gene. Trimming stripped 3 bases from V and 3 bases from J, with 9 bases between. As DNA, the CDR3 is TGTGCCAGCAGTTTCCCAGGGCTCTACAATGAGCAGTTCTTC. Translated, it gives CASSFPGLYNEQFF.

J is TRBJ2-7 and V is TRBV6-2 or TRBV6-3; D is ambiguous. V shed 4 bases and J shed 1 base, with 11 bases lying between them. The CDR3 extends over 14 amino acids. The germline V gene encodes CDR1 MNHEY and CDR2 SVGEGT. CDR3 sequence reads: CASSFYTRSYEQYF. CDR3 nucleotide sequence: TGTGCCAGCAGTTTCTACACGAGATCCTACGAGCAGTACTTC.

V gene TRBV29-1 combines with J gene TRBJ1-4; D not resolved. The CDR3 is 12 residues long. V lost 4 bases and J 2 bases, leaving 5 bases between the germline ends. Germline lookup yields CDR1 SQVTM and CDR2 ANQGSEA. The CDR3 loop reads CSVAQTNEKLFF. The CDR3 bases are TGCAGCGTTGCTCAGACTAATGAAAAACTGTTTTTT.

This chain joins TRBV24-1 and TRBJ2-3; D perhaps matches TRBD2 (6 bases). The CDR3 totals 13 residues. Deletions cut 0 bases from V and 9 bases from J, with 9 bases between. Looked up from germline, CDR1 is KGHDR and CDR2 is SFDVKD. CDR3 in amino acids: CATSDLGAGTQYF. For the CDR3, the DNA is TGTGCCACCAGTGATTTGGGGGCGGGGACGCAGTATTTT.

V and J are TRBV4-1 and TRBJ1-1, with 7 bases fitting TRBD1. The CDR3 runs 15 residues. Germline V gives CDR1 MGHRA, CDR2 YSYEKL. V was clipped by 1 base and J by 7 bases; unmatched bases: 9. CDR3 amino acids: CASSQAKGAPFEAFF. CDR3 coding DNA: TGCGCCAGCAGCCAAGCAAAGGGGGCTCCCTTTGAAGCTTTCTTT.

This clonotype has more than one count but fewer than ten. V usage is TRBV20-1 and J usage is TRBJ2-7; D remains ambiguous. Germline CDR1 and CDR2: DFQATT and SNEGSKA (reference sequence). The CDR3 runs to 14 residues. The V gene lost 5 bases and the J gene lost 2 bases, with 16 bases spanning the gap. The CDR3 bases are TGCAGTGCTTCATATGGACCGGGTGCCTACGAGCAGTACTTC. Translated, it gives CSASYGPGAYEQYF.

Worth noting for this clonotype: The limits of the CDR3 on the DNA are not certain, so only TCRdb's listed CDR3 is given. V usage is TRBV27 and J usage is TRBJ2-4. The length of the CDR3 is 15 amino acids, counting both ends. Germline lookup yields CDR1 MNHEY and CDR2 SMNVEV (reference sequence). The CDR3 region is CASSTSNLAKNIQYF.

The sample holds one count of this clonotype. The rearrangement links TRBV19 to TRBJ2-1, with D possibly TRBD1 on 6 matching bases. Germline V gives CDR1 LNHDA, CDR2 SQIVND (reference sequence). V was pared by 2 bases and J by 7 bases, with 15 bases between. This CDR3 contains 15 residues. CDR3 in amino acids: CASSIPGRGANEQFF. CDR3 DNA: TGTGCCAGTAGTATACCCGGCAGGGGTGCAAATGAGCAGTTCTTC. Supplemented by reference TRBV19 and TRBJ2-1, the full variable domain reads DGGITQSPKYLFRKEGQNVTLSCEQNLNHDAMYWYRQDPGQGLRLIYYSQIVNDFQKGDIAEGYSVSREKKESFPLTVTSAQKNPTAFYLCASSIPGRGANEQFFGPGTRLTVL.

This clonotype has a handful of counts. The gene calls are TRBV6-5 and TRBJ2-7, with D possibly matching TRBD2 (6 bases). V lost 8 bases and J lost 4, with 24 bases in between. Germline V gene data show CDR1 as MNHEY and CDR2 as SVGAGI. This CDR3 has 16 amino acids. DNA of the CDR3: TGTGCCAGCCCTGGGACTTCCGGGACGGCCATTTACGAGCAGTACTTC. It yields the protein CASPGTSGTAIYEQYF.

As for this clonotype: The junction departs from germline at one end; a sequencing error may be responsible. The chain combines TRBV20-1 with TRBJ2-1; TRBD2 matches at 9 bases. This CDR3 is built from 13 residues. Germline-derived CDR1 and CDR2 are DFQATT and SNEGSKA (reference sequence). CDR3 residues: CIATGLAGNEQFF. CDR3 bases: TGCATTGCTACGGGACTAGCAGGCAATGAGCAGTTCTTC.

This clonotype was counted only a few times. This chain joins TRBV7-2 and TRBJ2-7, with D tentatively TRBD1 (5 bases). Looked up from germline, CDR1 is SGHTA and CDR2 is FQGNSA. The CDR3 contains 14 residues. Between the trimmed V and J ends, which lost 4 bases and 3 bases, there was a span of 13 bases. The CDR3 region is CASSSGSRSYEQYF. For the CDR3, the DNA is TGTGCCAGCAGCTCAGGGTCCCGCAGCTACGAGCAGTACTTC.

The chain joins TRBV20-1 to TRBJ2-3; no firm D call. The germline V and J ends were trimmed by 0 bases and 0 bases, with 10 bases remaining between them. The germline V gene has CDR1 DFQATT and CDR2 SNEGSKA (reference sequence). There are 15 residues in the CDR3. Here the CDR3 reads CSARDHARSTDTQYF. Written as DNA, the CDR3 is TGCAGTGCTAGAGACCATGCCCGGAGCACAGATACGCAGTATTTT.

The chain is built from TRBV7-8 and TRBJ2-3, with D uncertain. V was trimmed by 5 bases and J by 6 bases, leaving 12 bases between them. Per germline, CDR1 SGHVS and CDR2 FQNEAQ. The length of the CDR3 is 13 residues. Here the CDR3 DNA reads TGTGCCAGCAGCCATACCCACGATGATACGCAGTATTTT. Protein: CASSHTHDDTQYF.

Written as DNA, the CDR3 is TGCAGCGTTGAAGATGGGGGGAGGGACTATGGCTACACCTTC. Translation gives CSVEDGGRDYGYTF. The genes are TRBV29-1 and TRBJ1-2; tentatively, D is TRBD1 (5 bases). Germline loops: CDR1 SQVTM, CDR2 ANQGSEA. Trimming took off 0 bases at V and 3 bases at J, with 11 bases between the two ends. This CDR3 is built from 14 residues. The full variable domain, in which reference TRBV29-1 and TRBJ1-2 provide the parts outside the CDR3, is SAVISQKPSRDICQRGTSLTIQCQVDSQVTMMFWYRQQPGQSLTLIATANQGSEATYESGFVIDKFPISRPNLTFSTLTVSNMSPEDSSIYLCSVEDGGRDYGYTFGSGTRLTVV.

The chain links TRBV4-3 to TRBJ1-2; D might be TRBD1 (5 bases). Germline CDR1 LGHNA, CDR2 YSLEER. CDR3 length: 15 amino acids. Trimming removed 0 bases from V and 4 bases from J, with 12 bases in between. The CDR3, as DNA: TGCGCCAGCAGCCAAGATTCAGGGCTCCCCTATGGCTACACCTTC. This translates into CASSQDSGLPYGYTF.

This chain connects TRBV24-1 to TRBJ1-1; D is possibly TRBD1 (5 bases). The CDR3 contains 13 residues. Deletions cut 5 bases from V and 1 base from J, with 7 bases between. CDR1 is KGHDR, CDR2 SFDVKD, per germline. The CDR3 sequence: CATSGGPNTEAFF. The CDR3 coding sequence is TGTGCCACCAGTGGGGGCCCGAACACTGAAGCTTTCTTT.

This clonotype came up a few times. The J gene is TRBJ1-4, the V gene TRBV5-1, with TRBD1 matching 10 bases. CDR1 is SGHRS and CDR2 is YFSETQ in the germline V gene. The CDR3 loop spans 15 amino acids. V gave up 4 bases and J gave up 8 bases; unmatched junction bases: 8. The CDR3 DNA reads as TGCGCCAGCAGCAACTCCGGGACAGGGGTGGAAAAACTGTTTTTT. Translation gives CASSNSGTGVEKLFF.

This chain connects TRBV5-6 to TRBJ2-6; unclear D gene. CDR1 and CDR2 from the germline V gene are SGHDT and YYEEEE. V gave up 5 bases and J gave up 0 bases, with 6 bases separating them. There are 14 residues in the CDR3. The CDR3 reads CASRYVSGANVLTF. The CDR3 region has the DNA TGTGCCAGCAGATACGTCTCTGGGGCCAACGTCCTGACTTTC.